The 8 T cell receptor beta chains below all came from one sample that was sequenced in a study of blood T cells in healthy people across ages. Primed by a sample-barcoded 5' primer and a J-beta primer mix, a second PCR proceeded for about 6 to 12 cycles. TCRdb itself ran the 5' RACE reads through MiXCR, one entry per CDR3 protein. The table shows fewer than 750,000 distinct CDR3 sequences, with less than 60% occurring only once. The source material was blood. These TCRs come from a man at least 80 years old in good health.

This clonotype has only a few counts. The chain employs TRBV7-2 and TRBJ2-7; TRBD2 aligns across 8 bases. The CDR3 loop spans 17 amino acids. Germline V gene data show CDR1 as SGHTA and CDR2 as FQGNSA. V shed 3 bases, J shed 2 bases, and the junction held 12 bases outside the gene matches. In nucleotides, the CDR3 is TGTGCCAGCAGCTTGCAGGGTGGCGGGAGGTCCCCCTACGAGCAGTACTTC. This translates into CASSLQGGGRSPYEQYF.

This clonotype appeared a single time. Germline and junction disagree at one end, which may indicate a read error. This rearrangement joins TRBV10-2 to TRBJ2-4; D is unclear. CDR3 length: 15 amino acids. Per germline, CDR1 WSHSY and CDR2 SAAADI. CDR3 DNA: TGCGCCAGCAGCCTGAATGGGGTAGCCAAAAACACTCAGTACTTC. Translated: CASSLNGVAKNTQYF.

This clonotype showed up many times. The rearrangement links TRBV6-5 to TRBJ2-6; D uncertain. The CDR3 runs to 13 residues. V was trimmed by 6 bases and J by 4 bases, leaving 7 bases between them. Germline CDR1 reads MNHEY; CDR2 reads SVGAGI. The CDR3 reads CASSLPGANVLTF. The CDR3 nucleotides are TGTGCCAGCAGCCTTCCCGGGGCCAACGTCCTGACTTTC.

This rearrangement joins TRBV7-2 to TRBJ1-4; TRBD1 matches at 11 bases. Germline CDR1 and CDR2: SGHTA and FQGNSA. The CDR3 totals 15 residues. V dropped 5 bases and J dropped 7; count of bases not matched to a gene: 6. CDR3 DNA: TGTGCCAGCAGCAGCCGGGACAGGGGGAGTGAAAAACTGTTTTTT. This codes for CASSSRDRGSEKLFF.

This clonotype was recorded once. The chain recombines TRBV20-1 with TRBJ2-3; D gene uncertain. Looked up from germline, CDR1 is DFQATT and CDR2 is SNEGSKA (reference sequence). The CDR3 is 14 amino acids. V was cut by 6 bases and J by 2 bases, with 15 bases left in between. CDR3 protein: CSATNIGSTDTQYF. CDR3 DNA sequence: TGCAGTGCGACCAACATCGGATCCACAGATACGCAGTATTTT.

This sequence joins TRBV13 and TRBJ2-3; 8 nucleotides align to TRBD2. The CDR3 consists of 18 residues. Trimming at V came to 1 base and at J to 0 bases, leaving 9 bases not matched to a gene. CDR1 is PRHDT, CDR2 FYEKMQ, per germline (reference sequence). The CDR3 protein is CASSLVAGGGTSTDTQYF. In DNA form, the CDR3 reads TGTGCCAGCAGCTTAGTTGCGGGAGGAGGAACTAGCACAGATACGCAGTATTTT.

The gene calls are TRBV10-2 and TRBJ2-5; D perhaps matches TRBD2 (6 bases). The J call may be in error: the DNA end matches TRBJ2-7 better. Germline V gene data show CDR1 as WSHSY and CDR2 as SAAADI. CDR3 length equals 13 residues. The CDR3 nucleotides read TGCGCCAGAGGGACTCCCATGCTCTACGAGCAGTACTTC. Its protein product is CARGTPMLYEQYF.

The rearrangement links TRBV6-5 to TRBJ2-4, with D perhaps TRBD1 (6 bases). The DNA matches TRBJ2-7 better at its end, which makes the J call doubtful. Germline CDR1 is MNHEY and CDR2 is SVGAGI. This CDR3 contains 11 residues. The CDR3 bases are TGTGCCACCACAGGGTTCAACGAGCAGTACTTC. Its protein product is CATTGFNEQYF.